This TCR beta chain is drawn from a study of cytomegalovirus exposure and HLA in healthy donors. Deletions cut 4 bases from V and 12 bases from J, with 19 bases between. The germline gives CDR1 SGHTA, CDR2 FQGTGA. The CDR3 has 14 residues. This clone was seen just once. Its antigen remains unidentified. General study points: There were approximately 150 TCR beta chains listed as cytomegalovirus-associated.

Sequencing was performed with immunoSEQ multiplex PCR; in TCRdb, only in-frame clones are kept and a portion is missing. The table shows 130,000 or so clones, with about 90% occurring only once. The chain recombines TRBV7-3 with TRBJ2-1, with a possible D match to TRBD2 (6 bases). The sequencing input was PBMCs. The clonotype originates from a woman between 18 and 30 years old in good health and CMV-seronegative. The CDR3 spells CASSSLGGRIGQFF. In nucleotides, the CDR3 is TGTGCCAGCAGCTCCCTGGGAGGTCGCATCGGGCAGTTCTTC. Full variable domain (remainder filled in from reference TRBV7-3 and TRBJ2-1): GAGVSQTPSNKVTEKGKYVELRCDPISGHTALYWYRQSLGQGPEFLIYFQGTGAADDSGLPNDRFFAVRPEGSVSTLKIQRTERGDSAVYLCASSSLGGRIGQFFGPGTRLTVL.